The clone carrying this T cell receptor beta chain has more than one count but fewer than ten. This sample was included in a study of blood T cells in healthy people across ages. The authors ran a second PCR of about 6 to 12 cycles using a sample-barcoded 5' primer and a J-beta primer mix. A single record per CDR3 protein comes from TCRdb applying MiXCR to the 5' RACE reads. The sample lists around 1.1 million distinct CDR3 sequences, more than 30% seen once, with around 13% in the top ten. Each sample used at least 6 million PBMCs. This receptor was identified in a man aged 18 to 35 in good health. Material for sequencing was blood.

The DNA of the CDR3 is TGCAGCGTGGCGTCGGGGGCTGAAGCTTTCTTT. It yields the protein CSVASGAEAFF. The chain uses TRBV29-1 and TRBJ1-1; D perhaps matches TRBD1 (5 bases). V was shortened by 6 bases and J by 6 bases, with 11 bases between the two germline ends. The CDR3 totals 11 residues. Germline assignment: CDR1 SQVTM and CDR2 ANQGSEA.